The 29 T cell receptor beta chains below all came from one sample that was sequenced in a study of pediatric ulcerative colitis. Assay used: immunoSEQ multiplex PCR; TCRdb lists only in-frame clones, some missing. The sample has about 64,000 clones, over 70% seen once; the top ten hold about 5.2%. The source material was blood. These receptors all come from a boy between 5 and 17 years old with moderate ulcerative colitis.

The rearrangement links TRBV7-2 to TRBJ1-1; D perhaps matches TRBD1 (6 bases). CDR1 SGHTA and CDR2 FQGNSA come from the germline V gene. Trimming took 2 bases from V and 4 from J, leaving 11 bases between them. This CDR3 has 14 amino acids. For the CDR3, the DNA is TGTGCCAGCAGCTTAAGGGGGTCGGCCACTGAAGCTTTCTTT. This sequence encodes CASSLRGSATEAFF.

The V call is TRBV30, the J call TRBJ2-7, with 15 bases aligning to TRBD2. The junction had 4 bases not matched to a gene; V was cut back by 5 bases and J by 2 bases. CDR1 is GTSNPN and CDR2 is SVGIG in the germline V gene (reference sequence). The CDR3 has 15 residues. CDR3 residues: CAWGLAGGGAYEQYF. The CDR3 DNA reads TGTGCCTGGGGACTAGCGGGAGGGGGAGCCTACGAGCAGTACTTC.

This clone was picked up one time. This chain links TRBV29-1 with TRBJ2-2; D may match TRBD1 or TRBD2 (5 bases each). Trimming cost V 8 bases and J 4 bases, with 11 bases left between them. The CDR3 spans 12 residues. Germline CDR1 is SQVTM and CDR2 is ANQGSEA. CDR3: CSLRGGTGELFF. CDR3 nucleotide sequence: TGCAGCCTCCGTGGGGGCACCGGGGAGCTGTTTTTT.

Only one count was recorded for this clone. The chain employs TRBV7-2 and TRBJ1-2; no definite D call. The germline V gene encodes CDR1 SGHTA and CDR2 FQGNSA. This CDR3 spans 12 amino acids. Between the trimmed V and J ends, which lost 1 base and 7 bases, there was a span of 7 bases. The CDR3 DNA is TGTGCCAGCAGCTTAGGCGTCCTTGGCTACACCTTC. Translating gives CASSLGVLGYTF.

The rearrangement joins TRBV19 to TRBJ1-1, with D possibly TRBD1 on 6 matching bases. This CDR3 spans 15 amino acids. Per germline, CDR1 LNHDA and CDR2 SQIVND (reference sequence). The germline V and J ends were trimmed by 8 bases and 6 bases, with 22 bases remaining between them. The CDR3 spells CASRPRGASGAEAFF. The DNA of the CDR3 is TGTGCCAGTCGCCCTAGGGGGGCTAGCGGGGCTGAAGCTTTCTTT.

The CDR3 spells CASSLGLAGGRETQYF. The CDR3 nucleotides are TGTGCCAGCAGCTTAGGCCTAGCGGGGGGGCGAGAGACCCAGTACTTC. The rearrangement uses TRBV7-3 and TRBJ2-5; 12 bases agree with TRBD2. The V segment lost 2 bases and the J segment 4 bases; nucleotides outside the gene matches: 5. This CDR3 is built from 16 residues. Germline V gene lookup returns CDR1 SGHTA and CDR2 FQGTGA.

The rearrangement joins TRBV9 to TRBJ2-2; 8 nucleotides align to TRBD2. CDR3 length: 16 residues. The ends lost 4 bases at V and 3 bases at J; junction bases unmatched: 8. From germline, CDR1 is SGDLS and CDR2 YYNGEE. DNA for the CDR3: TGTGCCAGCAGCCTAAGCGGGAGTGGGGACACCGGGGAGCTGTTTTTT. Protein: CASSLSGSGDTGELFF.

The chain recombines TRBV27 with TRBJ2-2; 7 bases are shared with TRBD2. Germline loops: CDR1 MNHEY, CDR2 SMNVEV (reference sequence). This CDR3 contains 15 residues. The V gene end was trimmed by 6 bases and the J gene end by 6 bases; junction bases not matched to a gene: 10. The CDR3 protein is CASSLWRERPGELFF. The CDR3 DNA reads as TGTGCCAGCAGCCTTTGGCGGGAGCGTCCCGGGGAGCTGTTTTTT.

The J gene is TRBJ1-2, the V gene TRBV7-2; D is unclear. The CDR3 covers 13 residues. CDR1 SGHTA and CDR2 FQGNSA come from the germline V gene. The V and J ends lost 1 base and 5 bases respectively, with 8 bases between them. The CDR3 bases are TGTGCCAGCAGCTTAGAGGCAGATTATGGCTACACCTTC. The encoded protein is CASSLEADYGYTF. Variable domain in full (rest from reference TRBV7-2 and TRBJ1-2): GAGVSQSPSNKVTEKGKDVELRCDPISGHTALYWYRQSLGQGLEFLIYFQGNSAPDKSGLPSDRFSAERTGGSVSTLTIQRTQQEDSAVYLCASSLEADYGYTFGSGTRLTVV.

The V gene is TRBV4-1, the J gene TRBJ1-1; D is ambiguous. V lost 1 base and J lost 7, with 13 bases in between. Germline CDR1 is MGHRA and CDR2 is YSYEKL. This CDR3 region has 14 residues. The CDR3 loop is CASSQVLRASEAFF. The CDR3 bases are TGCGCCAGCAGCCAAGTACTTAGGGCAAGTGAAGCTTTCTTT.

This clone was found once. V usage is TRBV27 and J usage is TRBJ1-4; possible D gene TRBD1, 6 bases. This CDR3 contains 17 residues. Trimming removed 2 bases at V and 9 bases at J, with 22 bases between. Germline V gives CDR1 MNHEY, CDR2 SMNVEV (reference sequence). Here the CDR3 reads CASSLLKSDRSNQKLFF. The DNA of the CDR3 is TGTGCCAGCAGTTTACTCAAAAGTGACAGGAGCAATCAAAAACTGTTTTTT.

This clone was seen a few times. The chain carries TRBV5-4 and TRBJ1-2; D not resolved. Germline CDR1 and CDR2: SGHNT and YYREEE (reference sequence). CDR3 length: 12 residues. The V gene lost 7 bases and the J gene lost 8 bases, with 15 bases spanning the gap. CDR3: CASSRPFEGYTF. The CDR3 DNA is TGTGCCAGCTCCCGGCCTTTTGAGGGCTACACCTTC.

The chain is built from TRBV7-9 and TRBJ2-1; 15 positions match TRBD2. With V trimmed by 5 bases and J by 5 bases, 4 bases remained unmatched. Germline V gene sequence: CDR1 SEHNR, CDR2 FQNEAQ (reference sequence). The CDR3 consists of 16 residues. The CDR3 DNA reads as TGTGCCAGCAGCGGTGGGACTAGCGGGAGGAACAATGAGCAGTTCTTC. This sequence encodes CASSGGTSGRNNEQFF.

The V call is TRBV15, the J call TRBJ2-5; 8 nucleotides align to TRBD1. The ends lost 0 bases at V and 4 bases at J; junction bases unmatched: 1. The CDR3 runs to 14 residues. Per the germline V gene, CDR1 is LNHNV and CDR2 is YYDKDF (reference sequence). CDR3 in amino acids: CATSRDTGGETQYF. Here the CDR3 DNA reads TGTGCCACCAGCAGAGATACAGGGGGAGAGACCCAGTACTTC. Using reference TRBV15 and TRBJ2-5 for the parts outside the CDR3, the full variable domain is DAMVIQNPRYQVTQFGKPVTLSCSQTLNHNVMYWYQQKSSQAPKLLFHYYDKDFNNEADTPDNFQSRRPNTSFCFLDIRSPGLGDTAMYLCATSRDTGGETQYFGPGTRLLVL.

Relative to its sample, this clone is large (0.1 to 1%). The rearrangement uses TRBV5-1 and TRBJ1-2, with 9 nucleotides matching TRBD1. Germline V CDR1 and CDR2: SGHRS, YFSETQ. The J segment lost 6 bases and the V segment lost 2 bases, leaving 5 bases of the junction unmatched. The CDR3 contains 14 residues. The CDR3 sequence is CASSFGTGSNGYTF. CDR3 nucleotide sequence: TGCGCCAGCAGCTTTGGGACAGGGTCAAATGGCTACACCTTC.

This clone has a single count. The rearrangement links TRBV9 to TRBJ2-1; TRBD2 aligns across 10 bases. Germline V CDR1 and CDR2: SGDLS, YYNGEE. The CDR3 is made up of 14 amino acids. The V segment lost 6 bases and the J segment 6 bases; nucleotides outside the gene matches: 6. CDR3 in amino acids: CASTGLAPLNEQFF. CDR3 nucleotide sequence: TGTGCCAGCACGGGACTAGCGCCTCTCAATGAGCAGTTCTTC.

The J gene is TRBJ1-2, the V gene TRBV27; no firm D call. The CDR3 extends over 18 amino acids. The V gene's germline CDR1 is MNHEY and CDR2 SMNVEV (reference sequence). V shed 3 bases and J shed 4 bases, with 24 bases lying between them. The CDR3 DNA is TGTGCCAGCAGTTTTAAACCCCCGAGGGTAAATTTTCCCTATGGCTACACCTTC. Translation gives CASSFKPPRVNFPYGYTF.

The chain couples TRBV30 to TRBJ1-1; D gene ambiguous. Germline values: CDR1 GTSNPN, CDR2 SVGIG (reference sequence). This CDR3 has 13 amino acids. V gave up 5 bases and J gave up 9 bases, with 19 bases separating them. The CDR3 region is CAWSPRESRKAFF. The CDR3 DNA reads as TGTGCCTGGTCCCCCCGGGAATCGAGGAAAGCTTTCTTT.

The chain uses TRBV7-9 and TRBJ1-3; D might be TRBD1 (6 bases). Germline CDR1 is SEHNR and CDR2 is FQNEAQ (reference sequence). Trimming left V 5 bases short and J 4 bases short, with 18 bases between. The CDR3 is made up of 16 amino acids. Here the CDR3 DNA reads TGTGCCAGCAGCCTATATACAGGGATGGGCGGAAACACCATATATTTT. It codes for CASSLYTGMGGNTIYF. The whole variable domain, remainder taken from reference TRBV7-9 and TRBJ1-3, is DTGVSQNPRHKITKRGQNVTFRCDPISEHNRLYWYRQTLGQGPEFLTYFQNEAQLEKSRLLSDRFSAERPKGSFSTLEIQRTEQGDSAMYLCASSLYTGMGGNTIYFGEGSWLTVV.

The CDR3 protein is CASSSGQGAPRNTEAFF. In DNA form, the CDR3 reads TGCGCCAGCAGCTCGGGACAGGGGGCCCCCCGGAACACTGAAGCTTTCTTT. The genes are TRBV5-1 and TRBJ1-1; 12 bases are a match to TRBD1. V lost 3 bases, J lost 1 base, and 7 bases stayed unmatched. The germline gives CDR1 SGHRS, CDR2 YFSETQ. This CDR3 has 17 residues.

This clone occurred once. This rearrangement joins TRBV27 to TRBJ2-7; 8 bases match TRBD1. The CDR3 covers 15 residues. Per the germline V gene, CDR1 is MNHEY and CDR2 is SMNVEV (reference sequence). V trimming: 5 bases; J trimming: 6 bases; junction bases outside the gene matches: 12. The CDR3 reads CASSPDRGTSFEQYF. The CDR3 DNA sequence: TGTGCCAGCAGTCCCGACAGGGGTACTTCTTTCGAGCAGTACTTC.

This chain links TRBV11-3 with TRBJ1-1; tentatively, D is TRBD1 (5 bases). The length of the CDR3 is 14 residues. Per germline, CDR1 SGHNT and CDR2 YENEEA. V lost 5 bases to trimming and J lost 1 base, with 11 bases between them. The CDR3 loop is CASSVGRQNTEAFF. CDR3 nucleotide sequence: TGTGCCAGCAGCGTGGGACGGCAGAACACTGAAGCTTTCTTT.

This chain connects TRBV11-3 to TRBJ2-2; 7 positions agree with TRBD2. The V segment lost 3 bases and the J segment 2 bases; nucleotides outside the gene matches: 9. The CDR3 contains 17 residues. Germline values: CDR1 SGHNT, CDR2 YENEEA. CDR3 amino acids: CASSFGAGLGNTGELFF. For the CDR3, the DNA is TGTGCCAGCAGCTTCGGGGCAGGACTAGGAAACACCGGGGAGCTGTTTTTT.

This clone was observed a single time. The CDR3 DNA sequence: TGTGCCAGCAGCGTAGATCTAGCGGGGGGGAGCACAGATACGCAGTATTTT. Amino acids: CASSVDLAGGSTDTQYF. The rearrangement joins TRBV9 to TRBJ2-3, with 12 bases fitting TRBD2. CDR1 is SGDLS, CDR2 YYNGEE, per germline. CDR3 length equals 17 residues. The V and J ends lost 0 bases and 0 bases, in that order; junction bases with no gene match: 2. The variable domain in full, with the rest retrieved from reference TRBV9 and TRBJ2-3, is DSGVTQTPKHLITATGQRVTLRCSPRSGDLSVYWYQQSLDQGLQFLIQYYNGEERAKGNILERFSAQQFPDLHSELNLSSLELGDSALYFCASSVDLAGGSTDTQYFGPGTRLTVL.

This rearrangement joins TRBV19 to TRBJ2-6; 8 bases fit TRBD1. This CDR3 region has 18 residues. CDR1 is LNHDA and CDR2 is SQIVND in the germline V gene (reference sequence). J gave up 0 bases and V 7 bases, and 11 bases lay outside the gene matches. CDR3 in DNA: TGTGCCAGTAACCTAGGGGACAGGCCTACCTCTGGGGCCAACGTCCTGACTTTC. Protein sequence: CASNLGDRPTSGANVLTF.

V gene TRBV6-1 combines with J gene TRBJ2-7; D gene uncertain. The V and J ends lost 5 bases and 2 bases respectively, with 10 bases between them. The CDR3 is 13 amino acids. Germline V gene sequence: CDR1 MNHNS, CDR2 SASEGT. DNA for the CDR3: TGTGCCAGCAGTAGGAGTGAACCCTACGAGCAGTACTTC. Translated, it gives CASSRSEPYEQYF.

The chain couples TRBV5-1 to TRBJ2-1, with D maybe TRBD2 (5 bases). The V gene lost 0 bases and the J gene lost 6 bases, with 10 bases spanning the gap. The CDR3 contains 14 residues. Germline V lookup: CDR1 SGHRS, CDR2 YFSETQ. The CDR3 nucleotides are TGCGCCAGCAGCTTGGTTGCGGCGGGCAATGAGCAGTTCTTC. Residues: CASSLVAAGNEQFF.

This chain uses TRBV27 with TRBJ1-1, with D possibly being TRBD1 (5 bases). This CDR3 spans 14 amino acids. The germline CDR1 and CDR2 sequences are MNHEY and SMNVEV (reference sequence). The ends were cut back, 5 bases at V and 6 bases at J, with 16 bases in the middle. Here the CDR3 DNA reads TGTGCCAGCAGTATAGACCTGACGGGGGCTGAAGCTTTCTTT. This codes for CASSIDLTGAEAFF.

The CDR3 nucleotides read TGTGCCTGGACCCCGGGGGGACTAGGGGGGGATACGCAGTATTTT. It is translated as CAWTPGGLGGDTQYF. J is TRBJ2-3 and V is TRBV30; 8 nucleotides agree with TRBD2. The CDR3 consists of 15 residues. Germline CDR1 and CDR2: GTSNPN and SVGIG (reference sequence). The J segment lost 6 bases and the V segment lost 4 bases, leaving 12 bases of the junction unmatched.